This T cell receptor beta chain emerged from a study of identical twins. TCRdb used MiXCR to reprocess the 5' RACE reads, holding one entry per CDR3 protein. The sample has roughly 350,000 distinct CDR3 sequences, approximately 8.8% seen once. This clonotype was observed a handful of times. The CDR3 has 15 residues. The V gene lost 5 bases and the J gene lost 8 bases, with 21 bases spanning the gap. Looked up from germline, CDR1 is SGHAT and CDR2 is FQNNGV. Sequenced: naive T cells sorted from blood. This clonotype was obtained from a woman in her forties or fifties in good health. J is TRBJ1-2 and V is TRBV11-2, with a tentative D call TRBD1 (5 bases). CDR3 in amino acids: CASSQTTTGGWGYTF. The DNA for the CDR3 is TGTGCCAGCAGCCAAACGACCACGGGGGGTTGGGGCTACACCTTC.